The next 8 T cell receptor beta chains were all read from a single sample in a study of cytomegalovirus exposure and HLA in healthy donors. Clones were sequenced by immunoSEQ multiplex PCR, and TCRdb holds only the in-frame ones, with some missing. The repertoire holds over 60,000 clones, 95% seen once, with over 3% in the top ten. Sequencing input: PBMCs. Receptors originate from a man aged 18 to 30 in good health and CMV-seronegative.

The chain carries TRBV5-1 and TRBJ2-2; D perhaps matches TRBD1 (6 bases). Between the trimmed V and J ends, which lost 0 bases and 5 bases, there was a span of 17 bases. CDR1 SGHRS and CDR2 YFSETQ come from the germline V gene. The CDR3 is 17 residues long. This CDR3 reads CASSLEAPAQGTGELFF. The CDR3 nucleotides are TGCGCCAGCAGCTTGGAAGCGCCCGCCCAGGGGACCGGGGAGCTGTTTTTT.

This clone is a singleton in its sample. V usage is TRBV19 and J usage is TRBJ1-5; D is unclear. V lost 1 base, J lost 6 bases, and 7 bases lay in between. Germline V gene lookup returns CDR1 LNHDA and CDR2 SQIVND (reference sequence). The CDR3 spans 13 residues. The CDR3 reads CASSIGPGQPQHF. CDR3 in DNA: TGTGCCAGTAGTATAGGGCCAGGTCAGCCCCAGCATTTT.

The chain has TRBV27 and TRBJ2-2; D not certain. This CDR3 has 13 residues. V lost 2 bases and J 6 bases, leaving 7 bases between the germline ends. Germline CDR1 is MNHEY and CDR2 is SMNVEV (reference sequence). The CDR3 loop reads CASSLPRSGELFF. The CDR3 nucleotides are TGTGCCAGCAGTTTACCGAGATCCGGGGAGCTGTTTTTT.

CDR3 region: CASSLYRDSYEQYF. Here the CDR3 DNA reads TGTGCCAGCAGCTTATACCGGGACTCCTACGAGCAGTACTTC. The rearrangement joins TRBV11-2 to TRBJ2-7, with TRBD2 as a possible D gene (5 bases). This CDR3 has 14 amino acids. CDR1 and CDR2 from the germline V gene are SGHAT and FQNNGV. Trimming removed 2 bases from V and 0 bases from J, with 8 bases in between.

The chain employs TRBV23-1 and TRBJ1-2, with 12 bases lining up with TRBD1. TRBV23-1 is identified as an open reading frame with a role that is uncertain. The CDR3 is 19 amino acids. The J segment lost 0 bases and the V segment lost 1 base, leaving 9 bases of the junction unmatched. This chain's CDR3 is CASSQWDRGPWRSNYGYTF. The CDR3 DNA is TGCGCCAGCAGTCAATGGGACAGGGGGCCGTGGCGGTCTAACTATGGCTACACCTTC.

The chain combines TRBV4-3 with TRBJ2-1; maybe TRBD1 (6 bases). CDR1 LGHNA and CDR2 YSLEER come from the germline V gene. The CDR3 is 13 amino acids. The ends were cut back, 1 base at V and 10 bases at J, with 11 bases in the middle. This chain's CDR3 is CASSQGGGREQFF. CDR3 nucleotides: TGCGCCAGCAGCCAAGGAGGGGGTCGGGAGCAGTTCTTC.

The chain couples TRBV2 to TRBJ2-3; no clear D. Germline CDR1 is SNHLY and CDR2 is FYNNEI. The CDR3 extends over 14 amino acids. Trimming pared 1 base from V and 1 base from J, leaving 6 bases between. The CDR3 bases are TGTGCCAGCAGTGAAGTCGGTCGCACAGATACGCAGTATTTT. Its protein product is CASSEVGRTDTQYF. The complete variable domain, with remaining parts taken from reference TRBV2 and TRBJ2-3, reads EPEVTQTPSHQVTQMGQEVILRCVPISNHLYFYWYRQILGQKVEFLVSFYNNEISEKSEIFDDQFSVERPDGSNFTLKIRSTKLEDSAMYFCASSEVGRTDTQYFGPGTRLTVL.

V usage is TRBV10-3 and J usage is TRBJ2-3; TRBD1 aligns across 7 bases. V was pared by 3 bases and J by 1 base, with 4 bases of the junction left unmatched. Germline CDR1 reads ENHRY; CDR2 reads SYGVKD. This CDR3 has 15 amino acids. The CDR3 region is CAISDQGVGTDTQYF. CDR3 coding DNA: TGTGCCATCAGTGATCAGGGGGTAGGCACAGATACGCAGTATTTT.